This entry concerns a single TCR beta chain. This entry belongs to a study of blood T cell repertoires in COVID-19. Study-wide background: Donors in the United States, Italy and Spain gave samples during acute or convalescent COVID-19.

Trimming removed 7 bases from V and 0 bases from J, with 18 bases in between. CDR1 and CDR2 (germline): LNHDA, SQIVND (reference sequence). The CDR3 is made up of 16 amino acids. The assay was immunoSEQ multiplex PCR, and TCRdb's table has in-frame clones only and misses some. Of about 91,000 clones in the sample, about four fifths were seen once. Source material: peripheral blood. This sequence originates from a man between 70 and 80 years old with acute or convalescent COVID-19. The V and J genes are TRBV19 and TRBJ1-1; tentative D call: TRBD1 (6 bases). The CDR3 nucleotides read TGTGCCAGTATACAAGTAGCAGGGGCCTTGAACACTGAAGCTTTCTTT. It specifies CASIQVAGALNTEAFF.